The clone carrying this TCR beta chain was found a few times. Authors' data handling: Amplification from reference gene primers served as the basis for estimated nucleated cell counts. Assay: immunoSEQ multiplex PCR; the TCRdb copy retains only in-frame clones and omits some. V and J calls plus clone size are reproduced from that table; the DNA served to infer D and trimming. The repertoire holds 260,000 or so clones, with about 87% as singletons. Per the germline V gene, CDR1 is LNHDA and CDR2 is SQIVND (reference sequence). The CDR3 spans 14 residues. Trimming took 6 bases from V and 7 from J; bases not matched to a gene: 8. This specimen comes from a study of blood T cell repertoires in COVID-19. Study information: T cells, B-cell-depleted T cells, or PBMCs supplied cDNA or gDNA.

V usage is TRBV19 and J usage is TRBJ1-4, with 7 bases fitting TRBD1. This receptor was taken from a human donor in a cohort sampled during active COVID-19. Source material: peripheral blood. The CDR3 sequence: CASRRTGVGEKLFF. The CDR3 DNA sequence: TGTGCCAGTAGGCGGACAGGAGTGGGTGAAAAACTGTTTTTT.